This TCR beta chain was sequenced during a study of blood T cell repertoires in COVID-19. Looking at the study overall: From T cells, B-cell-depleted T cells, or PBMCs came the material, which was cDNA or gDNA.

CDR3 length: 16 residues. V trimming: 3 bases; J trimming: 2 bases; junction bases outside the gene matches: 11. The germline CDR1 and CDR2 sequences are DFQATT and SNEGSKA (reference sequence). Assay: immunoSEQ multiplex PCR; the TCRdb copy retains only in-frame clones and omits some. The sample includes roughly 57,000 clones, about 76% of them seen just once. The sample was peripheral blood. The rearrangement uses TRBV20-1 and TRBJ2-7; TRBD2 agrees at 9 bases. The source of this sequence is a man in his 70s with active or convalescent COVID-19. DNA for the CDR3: TGCAGTGCTAGTGCTACTAGCGGGCTGCCGCCCTACGAGCAGTACTTC. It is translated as CSASATSGLPPYEQYF.